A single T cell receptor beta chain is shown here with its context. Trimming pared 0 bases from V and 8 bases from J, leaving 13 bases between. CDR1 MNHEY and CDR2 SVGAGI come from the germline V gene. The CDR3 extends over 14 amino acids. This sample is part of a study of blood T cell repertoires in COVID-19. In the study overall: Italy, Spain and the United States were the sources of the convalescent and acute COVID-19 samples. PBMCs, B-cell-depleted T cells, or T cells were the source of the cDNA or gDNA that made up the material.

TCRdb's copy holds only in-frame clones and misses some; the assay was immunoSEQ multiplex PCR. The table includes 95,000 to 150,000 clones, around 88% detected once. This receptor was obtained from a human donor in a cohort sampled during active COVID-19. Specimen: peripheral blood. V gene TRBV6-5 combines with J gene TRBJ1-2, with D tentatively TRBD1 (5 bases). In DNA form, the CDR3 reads TGTGCCAGCAGTTACTCGATAAGGGGAGGCGGCTACACCTTC. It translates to CASSYSIRGGGYTF.